These 29 T cell receptor beta chains share one sample of origin, sequenced in a study of T cell repertoires in cytomegalovirus infection. No antigen has been identified for these receptors. TCRdb ran MiXCR on the reads and lists one entry per CDR3 protein. The repertoire consists of hundreds of thousands of distinct CDR3 sequences, with 30% to 40% occurring once and the leading ten covering about an eighth. Sequenced material: cultured CD8+ T cells from PBMCs, taken from culture after CMV antigen stimulation. These receptors all come from a human donor in good health (CMV status not recorded). Some clones in this sample may be carry-over from other donors' samples.

The chain couples TRBV6-2 or TRBV6-3 to TRBJ2-1; D may be TRBD1 or TRBD2 (7 bases each). V lost 5 bases to trimming and J lost 9 bases, with 14 bases between them. Germline V CDR1 and CDR2: MNHEY, SVGEGT. This CDR3 has 13 amino acids. For the CDR3, the DNA is TGTGCCAGCAGTCCAACAGGGGAGGGTGAGCAGTTCTTC. Its translation: CASSPTGEGEQFF.

Regarding this clonotype: A much more abundant neighbour one base away suggests this may be a read error. This chain joins TRBV7-2 and TRBJ1-5, with a weak D call TRBD1 (5 bases). The CDR3 contains 15 residues. Germline values: CDR1 SGHTA, CDR2 FQGNSA. The CDR3 sequence: CASSSSGGEGQSQHF. The DNA of the CDR3 is TGTGCCAGCAGCTCATCAGGAGGGGAGGGTCAGTCCCAGCATTTT.

Regarding this clonotype: A much larger clone lies a single base off, so this may be a read error. The genes are TRBV7-2 and TRBJ2-7; 8 positions agree with TRBD1. The CDR3 totals 13 residues. CDR1 is SGHTA and CDR2 is FQGNSA in the germline V gene. CDR3 DNA: TGTGCCAGCAGCTTAGCGGTGGGACAGGAAAAACACTTC. Translation gives CASSLAVGQEKHF.

Note on this clonotype: This may come from a read error, since a much larger clone is one base off. In this CDR3 the conserved last residue, phenylalanine or tryptophan, is missing, so a read error is likely. The J gene is TRBJ1-1, the V gene TRBV7-6; the D gene is possibly TRBD1 (5 bases). Deletions cut 5 bases from V and 0 bases from J, with 19 bases between. The CDR3 covers 17 residues. Germline loops: CDR1 SGHVS, CDR2 FNYEAQ. Here the CDR3 reads CASSPPPGRGMNTEAFS. The CDR3 DNA is TGTGCCAGCAGCCCCCCGCCAGGACGGGGCATGAACACTGAAGCTTTCTCT.

This rearrangement joins TRBV6-5 to TRBJ1-5, with D perhaps matching TRBD1 (6 bases). There are 18 residues in the CDR3. CDR1 and CDR2 from the germline V gene are MNHEY and SVGAGI. Trimming left V 0 bases short and J 0 bases short, with 15 bases between. The CDR3 loop is CASSYSRPGQYSNQPQHF. Written as DNA, the CDR3 is TGTGCCAGCAGTTACTCGAGACCGGGACAATATAGCAATCAGCCCCAGCATTTT.

The rearrangement uses TRBV10-1 and TRBJ2-1; D unclear. Germline V lookup: CDR1 WNHNN, CDR2 SYGVQD (reference sequence). This CDR3 contains 15 residues. The V and J ends lost 3 bases and 0 bases respectively, with 9 bases between them. The CDR3 bases are TGCGCCAGCAGTGACGAGTTGAGCTCCTACAATGAGCAGTTCTTC. Translated, it gives CASSDELSSYNEQFF.

Concerning this clonotype itself: One junction end does not reproduce the germline sequence, and a read error may be involved. The chain employs TRBV4-2 and TRBJ2-3, with D maybe TRBD1 (5 bases). Germline CDR1 LGHNA, CDR2 YNFKEQ. The CDR3 length is 16 residues. The CDR3 sequence is CASNQETTAFTDTQYF. The CDR3 DNA reads as TGTGCCAGCAACCAAGAGACGACAGCCTTCACAGATACGCAGTATTTT.

This clonotype came up many times. V is TRBV11-2 and J is TRBJ2-7; TRBD1 matches at 7 bases. CDR1 SGHAT and CDR2 FQNNGV come from the germline V gene. The CDR3 extends over 15 amino acids. V was clipped by 3 bases and J by 6 bases; unmatched bases: 11. The CDR3 loop reads CASSLVMTGNFEQYV. CDR3 DNA: TGTGCCAGCAGCTTGGTTATGACAGGGAACTTCGAGCAGTACGTC.

This clonotype was counted between two and nine times. The chain joins TRBV7-9 to TRBJ2-1; D might be TRBD2 (6 bases). The CDR3 spans 18 residues. Germline CDR1 is SEHNR and CDR2 is FQNEAQ (reference sequence). V lost 2 bases and J 2 bases, leaving 19 bases between the germline ends. CDR3 bases: TGTGCCAGCAGCTTACCGAGGGACGGGAGATTGACCTACAATGAGCAGTTCTTC. Translation gives CASSLPRDGRLTYNEQFF.

This clonotype appeared many times. The genes are TRBV7-2 and TRBJ2-5, with 8 bases identical to TRBD2. CDR3 size: 15 residues. Germline loops: CDR1 SGHTA, CDR2 FQGNSA. The trim removed 0 bases at V and 5 bases at J, leaving 5 bases unmatched. CDR3 sequence reads: CASSLARGARETQYF. In DNA form, the CDR3 reads TGTGCCAGCAGCTTAGCGCGGGGGGCGCGGGAGACCCAGTACTTC.

The chain combines TRBV19 with TRBJ1-4; D not resolved. V was pared by 5 bases and J by 2 bases, with 12 bases between. Germline CDR1 LNHDA, CDR2 SQIVND (reference sequence). The CDR3 spans 15 residues. Written as DNA, the CDR3 is TGTGCCAGTAGTCCATCGGTAGGCACTAATGAAAAACTGTTTTTT. This codes for CASSPSVGTNEKLFF.

This chain uses TRBV14 with TRBJ2-1, with D unresolved. This CDR3 spans 14 amino acids. In germline, CDR1 is SGHDN, CDR2 FVKESK. Trimming removed 4 bases from V and 8 bases from J, with 15 bases in between. CDR3 in amino acids: CASSPPDERYEQFF. CDR3 DNA sequence: TGTGCCAGCAGCCCCCCAGACGAACGTTATGAGCAGTTCTTC.

This clonotype was detected a few times. The chain is built from TRBV10-3 and TRBJ2-5; 10 bases align to TRBD2. The length of the CDR3 is 20 residues. Germline CDR1 ENHRY, CDR2 SYGVKD. V was clipped by 4 bases and J by 1 base; unmatched bases: 18. In DNA, the CDR3 is TGTGCCATCAGTGGGACCCCGTCGCCTAGCGGGGGTCCTTTCCAAGAGACCCAGTACTTC. It codes for CAISGTPSPSGGPFQETQYF.

In its sample, this clonotype was seen many times. V is TRBV7-3 and J is TRBJ1-1; D possibly corresponds to TRBD1 (5 bases). CDR1 is SGHTA and CDR2 is FQGTGA in the germline V gene. This CDR3 spans 14 amino acids. The germline V and J ends were trimmed by 1 base and 0 bases, with 6 bases remaining between them. CDR3 bases: TGTGCCAGCAGCTTAATCAGGGTGAACACTGAAGCTTTCTTT. Its translation is CASSLIRVNTEAFF.

Note on this clonotype: At one end, the junction sequence differs from germline, possibly due to a read error. The rearrangement links TRBV27 to TRBJ1-6; unclear D gene. CDR1 and CDR2 from the germline V gene are MNHEY and SMNVEV (reference sequence). CDR3 length equals 15 residues. CDR3 nucleotide sequence: TGTGCCAGCAGGCAAGGTGGGGTTTATAATTCACCCCCCCACTTT. Translation: CASRQGGVYNSPPHF.

The V call is TRBV5-5, the J call TRBJ2-1, with TRBD2 matching 7 bases. The CDR3 runs 15 residues. Germline V gene sequence: CDR1 SGHKS, CDR2 YYEKEE (reference sequence). The J segment lost 2 bases and the V segment lost 4 bases, leaving 6 bases of the junction unmatched. The CDR3 DNA is TGTGCCAGCAGCCCGGAGCGGGGTGCCTACAATGAGCAGTTCTTC. Amino acids: CASSPERGAYNEQFF. The whole variable domain, filled in from reference TRBV5-5 and TRBJ2-1, reads DAGVTQSPTHLIKTRGQQVTLRCSPISGHKSVSWYQQVLGQGPQFIFQYYEKEERGRGNFPDRFSARQFPNYSSELNVNALLLGDSALYLCASSPERGAYNEQFFGPGTRLTVL.

The rearrangement links TRBV9 to TRBJ1-5; TRBD1 aligns across 7 bases. V shed 7 bases and J 0 bases; nucleotides not matched to a gene: 10. The CDR3 is 16 residues long. CDR1 and CDR2 from the germline V gene are SGDLS and YYNGEE. The CDR3 loop reads CASGGDSRGSNQPQHF. The CDR3 bases are TGTGCCAGCGGGGGGGACAGCAGAGGTAGCAATCAGCCCCAGCATTTT.

This clonotype occurred many times. The chain links TRBV6-1 to TRBJ1-2; D not resolved. V dropped 6 bases and J dropped 2 bases, with 4 bases sitting between them. Germline-derived CDR1 and CDR2 are MNHNS and SASEGT. This CDR3 is 11 amino acids long. DNA of the CDR3: TGTGCCAGCAGAAACAACTATGGCTACACCTTC. Amino acids: CASRNNYGYTF.

The table lists this clonotype with many counts. The chain employs TRBV11-1 and TRBJ2-1; D is uncertain. The CDR3 length is 17 residues. CDR1 and CDR2 from the germline V gene are SGHAT and FQDESV (reference sequence). The V end was cut by 5 bases, the J end by 9 bases, with 26 bases between. The CDR3 here is CASSPADVYKADFEQFF. DNA of the CDR3: TGTGCCAGCAGCCCCGCCGACGTCTACAAAGCCGATTTTGAGCAGTTCTTC.

The V call is TRBV28, the J call TRBJ1-1, with TRBD1 identical over 9 bases. CDR1 and CDR2 from the germline V gene are MDHEN and SYDVKM. The CDR3 runs 14 residues. Trimming at V came to 10 bases and at J to 7 bases, leaving 13 bases not matched to a gene. CDR3 amino acids: CATVNRGLVVEAFF. The CDR3 nucleotides read TGTGCCACAGTAAACAGGGGGCTTGTGGTTGAAGCTTTCTTT. Full variable domain (remainder filled in from reference TRBV28 and TRBJ1-1): DVKVTQSSRYLVKRTGEKVFLECVQDMDHENMFWYRQDPGLGLRLIYFSYDVKMKEKGDIPEGYSVSREKKERFSLILESASTNQTSMYLCATVNRGLVVEAFFGQGTRLTVV.

V is TRBV7-6 and J is TRBJ2-1; D is perhaps TRBD1 or TRBD2 (5 bases each). Per the germline V gene, CDR1 is SGHVS and CDR2 is FNYEAQ. The length of the CDR3 is 15 residues. The V end lost 5 bases, the J end lost 6 bases, and 17 bases lay between the germline ends. CDR3: CASSDSARGFNEQFF. The CDR3 DNA follows: TGTGCCAGCAGCGACTCAGCGAGGGGATTCAATGAGCAGTTCTTC.

The rearrangement uses TRBV7-8 and TRBJ2-1; possible D gene TRBD2, 9 bases. The germline V and J ends were trimmed by 1 base and 0 bases, with 34 bases remaining between them. This CDR3 spans 24 amino acids. CDR1 and CDR2 from the germline V gene are SGHVS and FQNEAQ. CDR3 in amino acids: CASSLEGQEASEPSGVSSYNEQFF. The CDR3 bases are TGTGCCAGCAGCTTAGAGGGACAGGAGGCCTCTGAGCCTAGCGGGGTAAGCTCCTACAATGAGCAGTTCTTC. The variable domain in full, completed from reference TRBV7-8 and TRBJ2-1, reads GAGVSQSPRYKVAKRGQDVALRCDPISGHVSLFWYQQALGQGPEFLTYFQNEAQLDKSGLPSDRFFAERPEGSVSTLKIQRTQQEDSAVYLCASSLEGQEASEPSGVSSYNEQFFGPGTRLTVL.

The chain links TRBV29-1 to TRBJ2-5, with D perhaps being TRBD1 or TRBD2 (6 bases each). Germline V gene sequence: CDR1 SQVTM, CDR2 ANQGSEA. V lost 6 bases to trimming and J lost 0 bases, with 23 bases between them. The CDR3 totals 17 residues. CDR3 protein: CSVGGPETYQYQETQYF. The DNA of the CDR3 is TGCAGCGTGGGGGGCCCAGAAACCTACCAGTACCAAGAGACCCAGTACTTC.

In regard to this clonotype: One junction end disagrees with the germline gene, perhaps due to a read error. The gene calls are TRBV12-3 or TRBV12-4 and TRBJ2-5, with a possible D match to TRBD2 (5 bases). The CDR3 covers 13 residues. CDR3 residues: CANSPRGQETQYF. The CDR3 nucleotides read TGTGCCAACAGTCCCCGGGGCCAAGAGACCCAGTACTTC.

This clonotype was counted between two and nine times. V gene TRBV6-1 combines with J gene TRBJ2-2, with D hard to call. This CDR3 comprises 16 residues. Per the germline V gene, CDR1 is MNHNS and CDR2 is SASEGT. The V end lost 1 base, the J end lost 0 bases, and 9 bases lay between the germline ends. The CDR3 loop is CASSEGSHSNTGELFF. CDR3 DNA sequence: TGTGCCAGCAGTGAAGGCAGTCACTCGAACACCGGGGAGCTGTTTTTT.

This clonotype occurred many times. The genes are TRBV7-6 and TRBJ2-5; 9 nucleotides line up with TRBD1. The J segment lost 4 bases and the V segment lost 2 bases, leaving 14 bases of the junction unmatched. The CDR3 length is 18 residues. Germline CDR1 is SGHVS and CDR2 is FNYEAQ. The CDR3 reads CASSLHSPGQGSRETQYF. The CDR3 region has the DNA TGTGCCAGCAGCTTACATTCTCCGGGACAGGGAAGCCGAGAGACCCAGTACTTC. The whole variable domain, remainder taken from reference TRBV7-6 and TRBJ2-5, is GAGVSQSPRYKVTKRGQDVALRCDPISGHVSLYWYRQALGQGPEFLTYFNYEAQQDKSGLPNDRFSAERPEGSISTLTIQRTEQRDSAMYRCASSLHSPGQGSRETQYFGPGTRLLVL.

V usage is TRBV7-9 and J usage is TRBJ1-3; no clear D gene. V was clipped by 5 bases and J by 3 bases, with 17 bases between them. The CDR3 runs 16 residues. Germline V CDR1 and CDR2: SEHNR, FQNEAQ (reference sequence). CDR3 in DNA: TGTGCCAGCAGCCTTGGTGGAGGATCTAGTGGAAACACCATATATTTT. It specifies CASSLGGGSSGNTIYF.

A remark on this clonotype: A read error is possible here, since a much larger clone lies one base away. The V gene is TRBV7-8, the J gene TRBJ2-1; no reliable D call. This CDR3 is 12 amino acids long. CDR1 is SGHVS and CDR2 is FQNEAQ in the germline V gene. CDR3 loop: CASSTMIDELFF. The CDR3 DNA is TGTGCCAGCAGCACCATGATAGATGAGCTGTTCTTC.

This chain links TRBV19 with TRBJ2-7; 9 nucleotides match TRBD1. The CDR3 has 12 residues. Germline trimming cut 6 bases from V and 6 bases from J; bases unmatched to any gene: 3. Germline loops: CDR1 LNHDA, CDR2 SQIVND (reference sequence). The CDR3 region has the DNA TGTGCCAGTAGCGGGACAGGGTTCGAGCAGTACTTC. Amino acid sequence: CASSGTGFEQYF.